This is a list of T cell receptor beta chains from one sample in a study of blood T cell repertoires in COVID-19. Assay used: immunoSEQ multiplex PCR; TCRdb lists only in-frame clones, some missing. The sample has 150,000 or so clones; about 80% are singletons. Sequenced material: PBMCs or T cells enriched from blood (not recorded which). Every receptor here comes from a woman aged 55 to 70 who had recovered from COVID-19. Each CDR3 is given with its conserved first and last residue. Each record gives: J gene, clone size, D gene, V gene, CDR3 length, CDR3 protein, CDR3 DNA. D genes are given only for firm matches. Rows give clone size only sometimes, using once, few, many, or a class for an expanded clone.

J gene: TRBJ2-1
clone size: NA
D gene: NA
V gene: TRBV27
CDR3 length: 12
CDR3 protein: CASSFRRDEQFF
CDR3 DNA: TGTGCCAGCAGTTTCCGTCGGGATGAGCAGTTCTTC

J gene: TRBJ1-1
clone size: NA
D gene: TRBD1
V gene: TRBV5-6
CDR3 length: 16
CDR3 protein: CASSWTPGGGRTEAFF
CDR3 DNA: TGTGCCAGCAGCTGGACCCCAGGGGGCGGGAGAACTGAAGCTTTCTTT

J gene: TRBJ2-3
clone size: NA
D gene: TRBD2
V gene: TRBV4-1
CDR3 length: 19
CDR3 protein: CASSQERLFRTRGTDTQYF
CDR3 DNA: TGCGCCAGCAGCCAAGAACGGCTATTTCGGACTAGAGGTACAGATACGCAGTATTTT

J gene: TRBJ1-2
clone size: NA
D gene: TRBD1
V gene: TRBV3-1/TRBV3-2
CDR3 length: 14
CDR3 protein: CASSRGQAGYGYTF
CDR3 DNA: TGTGCCAGCAGCCGAGGACAGGCTGGCTATGGCTACACCTTC

J gene: TRBJ2-3
clone size: NA
D gene: TRBD2
V gene: TRBV5-1
CDR3 length: 19
CDR3 protein: CASSLAGGNSALHTNTQYF
CDR3 DNA: TGCGCCAGCAGCTTAGCGGGGGGGAACTCCGCGCTACACACAAATACGCAGTATTTT

J gene: TRBJ2-2
clone size: NA
D gene: TRBD2
V gene: TRBV29-1
CDR3 length: 15
CDR3 protein: CSVGHVQGGAGELFF
CDR3 DNA: TGCAGCGTTGGTCACGTCCAGGGAGGGGCCGGGGAGCTGTTTTTT

J gene: TRBJ2-7
clone size: few
D gene: TRBD2
V gene: TRBV29-1
CDR3 length: 15
CDR3 protein: CSVGGTSGGAYEQYF
CDR3 DNA: TGCAGCGTTGGGGGGACTAGCGGGGGAGCCTACGAGCAGTACTTC

J gene: TRBJ2-1
clone size: NA
D gene: NA
V gene: TRBV30
CDR3 length: 14
CDR3 protein: CAWGNRDSLGEQFF
CDR3 DNA: TGTGCCTGGGGGAACCGGGACTCCCTTGGTGAGCAGTTCTTC

J gene: TRBJ1-1
clone size: NA
D gene: NA
V gene: TRBV2
CDR3 length: 13
CDR3 protein: CASSNRPGAEAFF
CDR3 DNA: TGTGCCAGCAGCAACAGGCCAGGCGCTGAAGCTTTCTTT

J gene: TRBJ1-1
clone size: NA
D gene: NA
V gene: TRBV19
CDR3 length: 15
CDR3 protein: CASSRPWGTNTEAFF
CDR3 DNA: TGTGCCAGTAGTCGCCCCTGGGGGACTAACACTGAAGCTTTCTTT

J gene: TRBJ1-1
clone size: NA
D gene: NA
V gene: TRBV6-4
CDR3 length: 14
CDR3 protein: CASRSDRTNTEAFF
CDR3 DNA: TGTGCCAGCAGGTCCGACAGGACGAACACTGAAGCTTTCTTT

J gene: TRBJ1-1
clone size: NA
D gene: NA
V gene: TRBV7-9
CDR3 length: 15
CDR3 protein: CASSLGNGGNTEAFF
CDR3 DNA: TGTGCCAGCAGCTTAGGCAACGGGGGGAACACTGAAGCTTTCTTT

J gene: TRBJ1-1
clone size: NA
D gene: TRBD1
V gene: TRBV18
CDR3 length: 15
CDR3 protein: CASSLGTGTSTEAFF
CDR3 DNA: TGTGCCAGCTCACTAGGGACAGGGACCTCCACTGAAGCTTTCTTT

J gene: TRBJ1-1
clone size: NA
D gene: NA
V gene: TRBV10-3
CDR3 length: 14
CDR3 protein: CAISETGQNTEAFF
CDR3 DNA: TGTGCCATCAGTGAGACGGGACAGAACACTGAAGCTTTCTTT

J gene: TRBJ1-2
clone size: NA
D gene: NA
V gene: TRBV27
CDR3 length: 14
CDR3 protein: CASKSRWQNYGYTF
CDR3 DNA: TGTGCCAGCAAATCCAGGTGGCAGAACTATGGCTACACCTTC

J gene: TRBJ2-5
clone size: NA
D gene: TRBD2
V gene: TRBV5-4
CDR3 length: 16
CDR3 protein: CASSLPAGGRQETQYF
CDR3 DNA: TGTGCCAGCAGCTTGCCTGCGGGGGGTCGCCAAGAGACCCAGTACTTC

J gene: TRBJ1-6
clone size: NA
D gene: NA
V gene: TRBV7-3
CDR3 length: 15
CDR3 protein: CASSLRAGSDSPLHF
CDR3 DNA: TGTGCCAGCAGCTTAAGGGCAGGGTCCGATTCACCCCTCCACTTT

J gene: TRBJ1-1
clone size: NA
D gene: NA
V gene: TRBV30
CDR3 length: 14
CDR3 protein: CAWSETGLNTEAFF
CDR3 DNA: TGTGCCTGGAGTGAGACAGGTTTGAACACTGAAGCTTTCTTT

J gene: TRBJ1-1
clone size: NA
D gene: TRBD1
V gene: TRBV10-3
CDR3 length: 14
CDR3 protein: CATSGTGKNTEAFF
CDR3 DNA: TGTGCCACCTCCGGGACAGGGAAGAACACTGAAGCTTTCTTT

J gene: TRBJ2-5
clone size: NA
D gene: TRBD2
V gene: TRBV25-1
CDR3 length: 15
CDR3 protein: CASSESRGDQETQYF
CDR3 DNA: TGTGCCAGCAGTGAAAGTCGGGGGGACCAAGAGACCCAGTACTTC

J gene: TRBJ1-1
clone size: NA
D gene: TRBD1
V gene: TRBV5-1
CDR3 length: 14
CDR3 protein: CASSTGQVNTEAFF
CDR3 DNA: TGCGCCAGCAGCACCGGACAGGTCAACACTGAAGCTTTCTTT

J gene: TRBJ1-2
clone size: NA
D gene: NA
V gene: TRBV6-5
CDR3 length: 14
CDR3 protein: CASSSPPGEQGYTF
CDR3 DNA: TGTGCCAGCAGTTCCCCACCGGGGGAGCAAGGCTACACCTTC

J gene: TRBJ2-5
clone size: NA
D gene: NA
V gene: TRBV15
CDR3 length: 16
CDR3 protein: CATSDQPAGLQETQYF
CDR3 DNA: TGTGCCACCAGCGACCAGCCGGCGGGGCTCCAAGAGACCCAGTACTTC

J gene: TRBJ1-6
clone size: NA
D gene: NA
V gene: TRBV12-3/TRBV12-4
CDR3 length: 12
CDR3 protein: CASTTNYSPLHF
CDR3 DNA: TGTGCCAGCACCACGAACTATTCACCCCTCCACTTT

J gene: TRBJ2-1
clone size: NA
D gene: TRBD2
V gene: TRBV5-1
CDR3 length: 14
CDR3 protein: CASTTSGPYNEQFF
CDR3 DNA: TGCGCCAGCACCACTAGCGGGCCGTACAATGAGCAGTTCTTC

J gene: TRBJ2-7
clone size: NA
D gene: TRBD1
V gene: TRBV3-1/TRBV3-2
CDR3 length: 18
CDR3 protein: CASSGLKPTGTGYYEQYF
CDR3 DNA: TGTGCCAGCAGCGGACTGAAACCGACCGGGACAGGGTACTACGAGCAGTACTTC

J gene: TRBJ2-7
clone size: NA
D gene: TRBD2
V gene: TRBV3-1/TRBV3-2
CDR3 length: 15
CDR3 protein: CASSQEVAGAYEQYF
CDR3 DNA: TGTGCCAGCAGCCAAGAGGTGGCGGGGGCCTACGAGCAGTACTTC

J gene: TRBJ1-4
clone size: NA
D gene: NA
V gene: TRBV2
CDR3 length: 13
CDR3 protein: CASRVGANEKLFF
CDR3 DNA: TGTGCCAGCAGAGTAGGGGCTAATGAAAAACTGTTTTTT

J gene: TRBJ1-1
clone size: many
D gene: NA
V gene: TRBV10-1
CDR3 length: 12
CDR3 protein: CASSGGGTEAFF
CDR3 DNA: TGCGCCAGCAGTGGAGGGGGCACTGAAGCTTTCTTT

J gene: TRBJ2-3
clone size: NA
D gene: TRBD2
V gene: TRBV30
CDR3 length: 19
CDR3 protein: CAWSVRAGGNRGSADTQYF
CDR3 DNA: TGTGCCTGGAGTGTACGAGCGGGGGGGAACCGCGGATCCGCGGATACGCAGTATTTT

J gene: TRBJ2-7
clone size: NA
D gene: TRBD1
V gene: TRBV4-1
CDR3 length: 14
CDR3 protein: CASSQWTGGYEQYF
CDR3 DNA: TGCGCCAGCAGCCAGTGGACAGGGGGCTACGAGCAGTACTTC

J gene: TRBJ1-1
clone size: NA
D gene: TRBD1
V gene: TRBV4-1
CDR3 length: 17
CDR3 protein: CASSLFSGQASYREAFF
CDR3 DNA: TGCGCCAGCAGCCTATTTTCGGGACAGGCCAGCTACCGTGAAGCTTTCTTT

J gene: TRBJ2-3
clone size: NA
D gene: TRBD2
V gene: TRBV14
CDR3 length: 13
CDR3 protein: CASSVAGGDTQYF
CDR3 DNA: TGTGCCAGTTCCGTGGCGGGGGGGGATACGCAGTATTTT

J gene: TRBJ1-3
clone size: NA
D gene: NA
V gene: TRBV2
CDR3 length: 13
CDR3 protein: CASSEARGYTIYF
CDR3 DNA: TGTGCCAGCAGTGAAGCGCGAGGGTACACCATATATTTT

J gene: TRBJ2-1
clone size: NA
D gene: NA
V gene: TRBV5-4
CDR3 length: 15
CDR3 protein: CASSLARGFGNEQFF
CDR3 DNA: TGTGCCAGCAGCTTGGCTCGGGGGTTCGGCAATGAGCAGTTCTTC

J gene: TRBJ2-4
clone size: once
D gene: NA
V gene: TRBV6-5
CDR3 length: 15
CDR3 protein: CASASTDLAKNIQYF
CDR3 DNA: TGTGCCAGCGCCTCGACAGATCTAGCCAAAAACATTCAGTACTTC

J gene: TRBJ2-3
clone size: NA
D gene: TRBD2
V gene: TRBV3-1/TRBV3-2
CDR3 length: 18
CDR3 protein: CASSIMLRSGGGTDTQYF
CDR3 DNA: TGTGCCAGCAGCATCATGTTGCGGAGCGGGGGAGGCACAGATACGCAGTATTTT

J gene: TRBJ1-3
clone size: once
D gene: NA
V gene: TRBV19
CDR3 length: 14
CDR3 protein: CASSVGQRGNTIYF
CDR3 DNA: TGTGCCAGTAGCGTTGGACAGCGCGGAAACACCATATATTTT

J gene: TRBJ2-7
clone size: NA
D gene: TRBD1
V gene: TRBV5-4
CDR3 length: 15
CDR3 protein: CASICSGTAAYEQYF
CDR3 DNA: TGTGCCAGCATCTGCTCTGGGACAGCGGCCTACGAGCAGTACTTC

J gene: TRBJ1-6
clone size: NA
D gene: NA
V gene: TRBV11-3
CDR3 length: 17
CDR3 protein: CASSLETGKAYNSPLHF
CDR3 DNA: TGTGCCAGCAGCTTAGAGACCGGGAAAGCCTATAATTCACCCCTCCACTTT

J gene: TRBJ1-6
clone size: NA
D gene: NA
V gene: TRBV30
CDR3 length: 13
CDR3 protein: CAWTLQENSPLHF
CDR3 DNA: TGTGCCTGGACACTACAGGAGAATTCACCCCTCCACTTT

J gene: TRBJ1-6
clone size: NA
D gene: NA
V gene: TRBV18
CDR3 length: 17
CDR3 protein: CASSPPTGSSYNSPLHF
CDR3 DNA: TGTGCCAGCTCACCACCGACCGGGAGCTCCTATAATTCACCCCTCCACTTT

J gene: TRBJ1-2
clone size: NA
D gene: NA
V gene: TRBV27
CDR3 length: 15
CDR3 protein: CASRPRAGDFYGYTF
CDR3 DNA: TGTGCCAGCAGGCCCAGGGCGGGGGACTTCTATGGCTACACCTTC

J gene: TRBJ2-5
clone size: NA
D gene: TRBD2
V gene: TRBV2
CDR3 length: 15
CDR3 protein: CASSDTSGGAETQYF
CDR3 DNA: TGTGCCAGCAGTGATACTAGCGGGGGGGCCGAGACCCAGTACTTC

J gene: TRBJ1-2
clone size: NA
D gene: NA
V gene: TRBV18
CDR3 length: 13
CDR3 protein: CASSPEHNYGYTF
CDR3 DNA: TGTGCCAGCTCACCAGAACACAACTATGGCTACACCTTC